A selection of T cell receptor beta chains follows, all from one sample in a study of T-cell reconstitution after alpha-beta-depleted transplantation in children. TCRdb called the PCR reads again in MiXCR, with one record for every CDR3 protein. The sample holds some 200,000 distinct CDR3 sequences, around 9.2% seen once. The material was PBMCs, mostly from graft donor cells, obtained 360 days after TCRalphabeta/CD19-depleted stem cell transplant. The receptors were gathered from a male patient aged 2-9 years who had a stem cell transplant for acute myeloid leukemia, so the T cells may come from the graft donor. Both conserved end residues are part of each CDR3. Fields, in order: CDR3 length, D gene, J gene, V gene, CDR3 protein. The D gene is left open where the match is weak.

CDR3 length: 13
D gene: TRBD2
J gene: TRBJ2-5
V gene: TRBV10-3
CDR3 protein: CAISGTRTETQYF

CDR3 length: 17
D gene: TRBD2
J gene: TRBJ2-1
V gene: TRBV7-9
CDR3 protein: CASSLAVPSGSYNEQFF

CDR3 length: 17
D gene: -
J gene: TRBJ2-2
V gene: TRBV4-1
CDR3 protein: CASSQVGRVPKPGELFF

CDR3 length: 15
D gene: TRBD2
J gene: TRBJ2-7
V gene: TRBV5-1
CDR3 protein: CASSLQAGGRQEQYF

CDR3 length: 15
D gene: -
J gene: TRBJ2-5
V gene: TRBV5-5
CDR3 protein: CASSLGWRAQETQYF

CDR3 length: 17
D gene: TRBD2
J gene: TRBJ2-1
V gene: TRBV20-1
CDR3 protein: CSASTSGGGRGYNEQFF

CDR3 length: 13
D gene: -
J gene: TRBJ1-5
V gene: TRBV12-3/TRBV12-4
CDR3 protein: CASSLGGTQPQHF

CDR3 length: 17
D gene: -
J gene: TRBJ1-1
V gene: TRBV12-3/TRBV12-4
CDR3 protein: CASSPGWAGDWGTEAFF

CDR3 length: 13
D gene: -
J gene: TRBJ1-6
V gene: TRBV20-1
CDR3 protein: CSATKTANSPLHF

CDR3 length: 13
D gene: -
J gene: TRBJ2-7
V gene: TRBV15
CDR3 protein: CATSGWGPNEQYF

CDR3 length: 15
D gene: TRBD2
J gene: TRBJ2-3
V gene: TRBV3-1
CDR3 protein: CASSLIAGSTDTQYF

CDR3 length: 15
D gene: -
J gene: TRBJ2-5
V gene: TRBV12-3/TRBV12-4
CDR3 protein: CASSSRRGGEETQYF

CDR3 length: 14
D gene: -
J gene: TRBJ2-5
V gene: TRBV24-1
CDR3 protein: CATSDPRVGETQYF

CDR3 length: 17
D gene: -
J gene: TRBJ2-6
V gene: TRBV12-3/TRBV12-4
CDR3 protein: CASSLARRITGANVLTF

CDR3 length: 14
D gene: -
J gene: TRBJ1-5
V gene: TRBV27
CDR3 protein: CASSLSDGMQPQHF

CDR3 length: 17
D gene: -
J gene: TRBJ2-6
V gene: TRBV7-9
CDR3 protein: CASSLGKRASGANVLTF

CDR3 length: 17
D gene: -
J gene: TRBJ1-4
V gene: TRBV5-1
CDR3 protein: CASSGGQSGGRVEKLFF

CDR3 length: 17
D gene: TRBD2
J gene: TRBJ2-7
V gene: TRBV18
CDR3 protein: CASSPRRTSGISYEQYF

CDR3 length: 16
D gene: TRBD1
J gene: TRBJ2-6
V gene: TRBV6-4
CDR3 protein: CASRPGTGSGANVLTF

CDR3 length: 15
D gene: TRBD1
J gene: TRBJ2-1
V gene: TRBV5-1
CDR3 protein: CASSPTGGNDNEQFF

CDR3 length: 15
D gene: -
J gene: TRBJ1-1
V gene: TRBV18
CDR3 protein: CASSPGGRVNTEAFF

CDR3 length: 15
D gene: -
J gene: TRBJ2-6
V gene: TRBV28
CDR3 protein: CASKVRQTGANVLTF